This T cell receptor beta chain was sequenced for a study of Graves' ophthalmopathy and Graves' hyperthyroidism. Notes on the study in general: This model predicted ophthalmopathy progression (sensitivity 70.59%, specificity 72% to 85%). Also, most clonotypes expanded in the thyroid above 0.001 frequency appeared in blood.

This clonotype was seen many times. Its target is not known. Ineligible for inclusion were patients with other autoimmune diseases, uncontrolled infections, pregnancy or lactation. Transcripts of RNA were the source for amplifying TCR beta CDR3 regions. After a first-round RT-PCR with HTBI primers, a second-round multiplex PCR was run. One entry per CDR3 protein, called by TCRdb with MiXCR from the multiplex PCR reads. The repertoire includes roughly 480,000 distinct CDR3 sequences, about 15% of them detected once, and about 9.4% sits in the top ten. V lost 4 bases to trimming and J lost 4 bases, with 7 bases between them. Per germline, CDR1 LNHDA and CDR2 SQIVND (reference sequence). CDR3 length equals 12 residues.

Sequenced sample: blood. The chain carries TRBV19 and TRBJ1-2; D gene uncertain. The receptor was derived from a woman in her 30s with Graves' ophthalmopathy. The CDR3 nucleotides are TGTGCCAGTAGTAACCAGGTCTATGGCTACACCTTC. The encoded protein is CASSNQVYGYTF.